This T cell receptor (beta chain) was identified during a study of T cell responses to AZD1222 COVID-19 vaccine. Study findings and constraints: Clonal diversity was possibly underestimated, and the donors were mostly white British, with more females.

About this clone: As yet, its antigen is unknown.

Assay: immunoSEQ multiplex PCR; the TCRdb copy retains only in-frame clones and omits some. The data show 90,000 to 150,000 clones, around 87% seen once. CDR1 and CDR2 (germline): WNHNN, SYGVQD (reference sequence). With V trimmed by 3 bases and J by 6 bases, 7 bases remained unmatched. The CDR3 runs 16 residues. This sequence joins TRBV10-1 and TRBJ2-2; TRBD1 agrees at 10 bases. The clonotype comes from an adult in good health. Specimen: peripheral blood, collected on day 0 of AZD1222 vaccination. Here the CDR3 reads CASSDPGQGPPGELFF. DNA of the CDR3: TGCGCCAGCAGTGACCCGGGACAGGGGCCCCCCGGGGAGCTGTTTTTT.